This TCR beta chain was observed in a study of cytomegalovirus exposure and HLA in healthy donors. Study-level background: The study's early data release held tens of millions of unique TCRs from HLA-typed donors. Study-wide results and limits: The authors excluded some V segments, including TRBV6-2 and TRBV6-3, as indistinguishable.

With regard to this clone: What it recognizes is unknown.

Germline V gene lookup returns CDR1 LNHDA and CDR2 SQIVND (reference sequence). Deletions cut 1 base from V and 0 bases from J, with 7 bases between. The CDR3 has 14 residues. These donors, healthy bone marrow donors, were studied. Vbeta (60) and Jbeta (13) primers were used in the PCR. Using immunoSEQ multiplex PCR, the repertoire was profiled, and TCRdb retains in-frame clones only, with some absent. The sample has approximately 150,000 clones; about 64% are singletons. The chain carries TRBV19 and TRBJ2-7, with D perhaps matching TRBD1 (5 bases). The TCR sequence derives from a man between 60 and 75 years old in good health and CMV-seronegative. What was sequenced was PBMCs. The CDR3: CASSIGQISYEQYF. In DNA form, the CDR3 reads TGTGCCAGTAGTATAGGACAGATCTCCTACGAGCAGTACTTC.